Listed here are 23 T cell receptor beta chains from one sample, sequenced in a study of blood T cells in healthy people across ages. Next came a second PCR, run for about 7 to 12 cycles, which used a sample-barcoded 5' primer along with a J-beta primer mix. TCRdb reprocessed the 5' RACE reads via MiXCR and lists one record per CDR3 protein. The table has 1.5 million to 1.8 million distinct CDR3 sequences, around 40% seen once. The sequencing input was blood. The receptors were gathered from a woman between 18 and 29 years old in good health.

This chain links TRBV7-9 with TRBJ2-5; possibly TRBD2 for D (6 bases). Per the germline V gene, CDR1 is SEHNR and CDR2 is FQNEAQ (reference sequence). This CDR3 region has 13 residues. Trimming removed 10 bases at V and 11 bases at J, with 23 bases between. This CDR3 is CAIWAGIGNEQYF. In nucleotides, the CDR3 is TGTGCCATCTGGGCGGGGATTGGAAATGAGCAGTACTTC. Complete variable domain (other parts from reference TRBV7-9 and TRBJ2-5): DTGVSQNPRHKITKRGQNVTFRCDPISEHNRLYWYRQTLGQGPEFLTYFQNEAQLEKSRLLSDRFSAERPKGSFSTLEIQRTEQGDSAMYLCAIWAGIGNEQYFGPGTRLLVL.

This clonotype was observed a handful of times. The CDR3 coding sequence is TGTGCCAGCAGCCTCTGGACTTCGAACACCGGGGAGCTGTTTTTT. This translates into CASSLWTSNTGELFF. The V and J genes are TRBV11-2 and TRBJ2-2, with D tentatively TRBD2 (5 bases). V was cut by 5 bases and J by 0 bases, with 10 bases left in between. This CDR3 contains 15 residues. CDR1 and CDR2 (germline): SGHAT, FQNNGV.

V gene TRBV10-3 combines with J gene TRBJ1-5; D is unresolved. The CDR3 covers 14 residues. The V gene lost 3 bases and the J gene lost 4 bases, with 10 bases spanning the gap. CDR1 is ENHRY and CDR2 is SYGVKD in the germline V gene. Here the CDR3 reads CAISEDSRNQPQHF. Written as DNA, the CDR3 is TGTGCCATCAGTGAAGATTCAAGGAATCAGCCCCAGCATTTT.

Comment on this clonotype: Compared with germline, one end of the junction differs, possibly owing to a read error. CDR3 sequence reads: CASTRANSGYIF. In DNA form, the CDR3 reads TGTGCCAGCACCCGGGCCAACAGTGGCTACATCTTC. The chain employs TRBV9 and TRBJ1-2; unclear D gene. CDR1 and CDR2 (germline): SGDLS, YYNGEE. The CDR3 is 12 amino acids.

The V call is TRBV4-1, the J call TRBJ2-1; D not resolved. The CDR3 loop spans 16 amino acids. V lost 4 bases and J lost 0, with 13 bases in between. The germline V gene encodes CDR1 MGHRA and CDR2 YSYEKL. The CDR3 sequence: CASSPGLGNSYNEQFF. CDR3 in DNA: TGCGCCAGCAGCCCCGGGCTCGGTAACTCCTACAATGAGCAGTTCTTC.

This chain links TRBV20-1 with TRBJ2-3; 11 positions match TRBD1. CDR3 length: 13 amino acids. CDR1 DFQATT and CDR2 SNEGSKA come from the germline V gene (reference sequence). V lost 6 bases and J lost 6; bases outside the gene matches: 5. CDR3 amino acids: CSARDRGFDTQYF. The CDR3 DNA sequence: TGCAGTGCGCGGGACAGGGGGTTTGATACGCAGTATTTT.

This clonotype has a handful of counts. This chain uses TRBV7-2 with TRBJ2-5; the D gene is possibly TRBD2 (6 bases). Per germline, CDR1 SGHTA and CDR2 FQGNSA. With 3 bases removed from V and 5 bases from J, the gap between germline ends came to 10 bases. The CDR3 is 13 amino acids. The CDR3 DNA is TGTGCCAGCAGCTTGTACGGGAGCGAGACCCAGTACTTC. Translating it yields CASSLYGSETQYF.

The J gene is TRBJ1-6, the V gene TRBV2; tentatively, D is TRBD1 (5 bases). This CDR3 comprises 11 residues. Germline V CDR1 and CDR2: SNHLY, FYNNEI. The V end lost 8 bases, the J end lost 8 bases, and 7 bases lay between the germline ends. The DNA for the CDR3 is TGTGCCAGCTTCAGGGATTCACCCCTCCACTTT. This sequence encodes CASFRDSPLHF.

This chain connects TRBV12-3 or TRBV12-4 to TRBJ2-7; D may match TRBD1 or TRBD2 (7 bases each). This CDR3 spans 12 amino acids. V shed 2 bases and J shed 10 bases, with 12 bases lying between them. The CDR3 is CASSLREGAQYF. CDR3 bases: TGTGCCAGCAGTTTAAGGGAGGGGGCCCAGTACTTC.

The genes are TRBV12-3 or TRBV12-4 and TRBJ1-1; 7 nucleotides line up with TRBD1. The V segment lost 6 bases and the J segment 5 bases; nucleotides outside the gene matches: 9. The CDR3 totals 14 residues. The CDR3 protein is CASSLNRGWTEAFF. In nucleotides, the CDR3 is TGTGCCAGCAGCCTAAACAGGGGTTGGACTGAAGCTTTCTTT.

The rearrangement uses TRBV28 and TRBJ2-5; D remains unclear. Germline V gives CDR1 MDHEN, CDR2 SYDVKM. This CDR3 contains 13 residues. The V gene lost 5 bases and the J gene lost 13 bases, with 20 bases spanning the gap. This CDR3 is CASSPIEDGNTYF. The CDR3 DNA sequence: TGTGCCAGCAGTCCCATAGAGGACGGCAATACGTACTTC. Drawing the rest from reference TRBV28 and TRBJ2-5, the complete variable domain is DVKVTQSSRYLVKRTGEKVFLECVQDMDHENMFWYRQDPGLGLRLIYFSYDVKMKEKGDIPEGYSVSREKKERFSLILESASTNQTSMYLCASSPIEDGNTYFGPGTRLLVL.

This clonotype appeared once. The chain is built from TRBV28 and TRBJ2-5, with D possibly matching TRBD2 (5 bases). The V and J ends lost 8 bases and 11 bases respectively, with 24 bases between them. The CDR3 is 14 residues long. Per germline, CDR1 MDHEN and CDR2 SYDVKM. The CDR3 DNA reads as TGTGCCAGCTCGATCCCGGGCCCCTTTTGGGAGCAGTACTTC. This encodes CASSIPGPFWEQYF.

There are many counts of this clonotype. V and J are TRBV27 and TRBJ2-7; 10 nucleotides match TRBD2. CDR3 size: 13 residues. Germline values: CDR1 MNHEY, CDR2 SMNVEV (reference sequence). The trim removed 6 bases at V and 6 bases at J, leaving 5 bases unmatched. The CDR3 DNA follows: TGTGCCAGCAGCCCTACTAGCGGGGCCGAGCAGTACTTC. This sequence encodes CASSPTSGAEQYF.

The chain joins TRBV7-9 to TRBJ2-3, with D possibly TRBD1 on 6 matching bases. V was shortened by 3 bases and J by 4 bases, with 20 bases between the two germline ends. The CDR3 consists of 17 residues. Looked up from germline, CDR1 is SEHNR and CDR2 is FQNEAQ (reference sequence). DNA of the CDR3: TGTGCCAGCAGCTTGGGGGTCTACCAAGGGGGAGCAGATACGCAGTATTTT. Translation gives CASSLGVYQGGADTQYF. The complete variable domain, with remaining parts taken from reference TRBV7-9 and TRBJ2-3, reads DTGVSQNPRHKITKRGQNVTFRCDPISEHNRLYWYRQTLGQGPEFLTYFQNEAQLEKSRLLSDRFSAERPKGSFSTLEIQRTEQGDSAMYLCASSLGVYQGGADTQYFGPGTRLTVL.

In its sample, this clonotype was seen a few times. CDR3: CSALGFSVMNTEAFF. The CDR3 nucleotides are TGCAGCGCTTTAGGGTTTTCAGTTATGAACACTGAAGCTTTCTTT. The rearrangement joins TRBV29-1 to TRBJ1-1; D remains ambiguous. V lost 7 bases and J 0 bases, leaving 18 bases between the germline ends. Germline CDR1 is SQVTM and CDR2 is ANQGSEA. This CDR3 spans 15 amino acids.

This clonotype was observed many times. The rearrangement joins TRBV7-9 to TRBJ1-1; D remains unclear. The CDR3 sequence is 11 residues long. V was shortened by 2 bases and J by 10 bases, with 8 bases between the two germline ends. Looked up from germline, CDR1 is SEHNR and CDR2 is FQNEAQ (reference sequence). CDR3 DNA sequence: TGTGCCAGCAGCTTACAGGTTGGAGCTTTCTTT. Translating gives CASSLQVGAFF.

The chain recombines TRBV4-1 with TRBJ1-3; D unclear. Germline lookup yields CDR1 MGHRA and CDR2 YSYEKL. There are 14 residues in the CDR3. Trimming pared 0 bases from V and 8 bases from J, leaving 11 bases between. DNA for the CDR3: TGCGCCAGCAGCCAAGATCGGCCGGGAGACACCATATATTTT. Protein: CASSQDRPGDTIYF.

The chain carries TRBV12-3 or TRBV12-4 and TRBJ2-3, with 9 bases aligning to TRBD1. The CDR3 contains 13 residues. V shed 6 bases, J shed 5 bases, and the junction held 3 bases outside the gene matches. In DNA form, the CDR3 reads TGTGCCAGCAGACCGGGACAGGGAGATACGCAGTATTTT. Its translation is CASRPGQGDTQYF.

This chain joins TRBV20-1 and TRBJ2-5; 12 bases agree with TRBD2. The CDR3 runs to 16 residues. With 0 bases clipped from V and 5 bases from J, the junction kept 7 bases outside the gene matches. Germline V lookup: CDR1 DFQATT, CDR2 SNEGSKA (reference sequence). CDR3 nucleotides: TGCAGTGCTAGAGATCAGGCTAGCGGGGGGGTTGAGACCCAGTACTTC. This gives the protein CSARDQASGGVETQYF.

This clonotype turned up a few times. The chain carries TRBV12-3 or TRBV12-4 and TRBJ1-2; D is ambiguous. Deletions cut 1 base from V and 4 bases from J, with 7 bases between. CDR3 length equals 13 residues. The CDR3 spells CASSLVSLYGYTF. The DNA of the CDR3 is TGTGCCAGCAGTTTAGTCAGCCTCTATGGCTACACCTTC.

This clonotype has just a few counts. The V call is TRBV29-1, the J call TRBJ2-7; no clear D. This CDR3 has 10 amino acids. Germline lookup yields CDR1 SQVTM and CDR2 ANQGSEA. Between the trimmed V and J ends, which lost 4 bases and 7 bases, there was a span of 8 bases. The CDR3 loop reads CSVVYFEQYF. The CDR3, as DNA: TGCAGCGTTGTATATTTTGAGCAGTACTTC.

The chain has TRBV2 and TRBJ1-1, with 9 bases fitting TRBD1. CDR3 length: 13 amino acids. After removal of 8 bases from V and 0 bases from J, the junction contained 1 base not matched to a gene. The germline gives CDR1 SNHLY, CDR2 FYNNEI. CDR3: CASGTGLNTEAFF. The CDR3 nucleotides are TGTGCCAGCGGGACAGGGTTGAACACTGAAGCTTTCTTT.

CDR3 protein: CASSTGQWNNYGYTF. CDR3 nucleotide sequence: TGTGCCAGCAGTACGGGCCAGTGGAATAACTATGGCTACACCTTC. The rearrangement uses TRBV6-5 and TRBJ1-2; D is unresolved. The germline V gene has CDR1 MNHEY and CDR2 SVGAGI. The CDR3 extends over 15 amino acids. V was pared by 5 bases and J by 1 base, with 14 bases between.